Here is one TCR beta chain with its context. This clone came up a few times. The antigen it recognizes is unknown. It has no much larger one-base neighbor in the sample; base qualities were not kept. This record comes from a study of shared clonotypes between healthy human individuals (dated by TCRdb to the early 2020s). In the study overall: A couple of women and a few men aged 18 to 49 years were included in the cohort. Per donor, three plates each were used for CD4 naive and CD4 memory, two for CD8 naive, and one for CD8 memory. To estimate repertoire size and how much clonotype sharing occurs between individuals, the study deeply sequenced the blood TCR repertoires of 5 or 6 healthy adults. To increase sequencing depth and limit assay-specific biases, different laboratories used diverse techniques to prepare libraries and sequence TCR repertoires. Per donor, leukapheresis produced somewhere between about 0.8 and 9.5 billion PBMCs.

Using the deep immunoSEQ assay, multiplex PCR amplified TCR CDR3 regions from genomic DNA. Extracted genomic DNA from each cell subset was spread evenly across all wells of several immunoSEQ 96-well plates, with each plate serving as a replicate. For sorted subsets, each replicate PCR was loaded with approximately 0.2 ug genomic DNA, equivalent to 25,000 to 30,000 T cell genomes. Purified libraries were measured with a Qubit 3.0 fluorometer, size-checked on a Bioanalyzer 2100, and measured again with the KAPA Library Quantification kit. Every immunoSEQ 96-well plate was sequenced on a dedicated single-read 150-cycle Illumina NextSeq 550 flow cell. For the original study's pipeline: Because the immunoSEQ output held only junctional sequences and lacked quality scores, the filtering could not match the filtering applied to full-length reads. To assign V/J genes and CDR3, sequences were annotated against IMGT germline references using PyIR, a Python wrapper for IgBLAST v1.9. Reads with weak V/J assignments (E-value above 1e-6), missing CDR3, stop codons, out-of-frame junctions, or ambiguous translated residues were removed. V3J clonotypes were defined as sequences sharing the same inferred V gene, J gene, and CDR3 amino acid sequence. Percentage overlap between repertoires was calculated by dividing the number of shared unique clonotypes by the size of the smaller repertoire. RTK rarefaction, the Chao1 estimator, and Recon v2.1 estimates of unobserved clonotypes were used to assess repertoire richness. Generation probabilities were computed with OLGA for all TCRbeta clonotypes obtained by the gDNA method from several donors. The clones in this table, taken by TCRdb from immuneACCESS, are in-frame only. Not every clone is retained; where verified, under half of the shortfall comes from an unresolved V gene, and the cause of the rest is unknown. From that table come the V and J calls and clone size; the DNA was used to work out D and trimming. In all, the sample holds roughly 2.4 million clones, and around 95% of those were seen once. The biggest ten clones account for around 0.13% of the sample.

Donors were healthy HIV-negative adults with no recently reported acute infections or vaccinations. All donors were Caucasian adults living in Nashville, Tennessee, USA. Magnetic negative selection was used to enrich CD4+ T cells, after which naive cells were positively selected on CD45RA and the negative fraction became the memory subset. Blood was obtained by leukapheresis, after which PBMCs were separated by Ficoll-Histopaque density gradient centrifugation and cryopreserved in liquid nitrogen vapor phase. Analytical flow cytometry was used to check the purity and quantity of each magnetically sorted T cell population. Genomic DNA was isolated from every sorted fraction and measured by UV absorbance on a Nanodrop 2000c. What the research found in general, with its limitations: Incomplete sequencing was indicated by rarefaction of sorted-subset datasets, despite the large sequencing depth. Sampling was limited to blood, and TCR repertoires in tissue likely differ from TCR repertoires in blood. Based on pairwise subsampling, the degree of clonotype sharing among donors was expected to be affected by sequencing depth. Higher generation probabilities were observed for clonotypes shared by all four sorted-subset donors than for non-shared clonotypes. Estimated clonotype richness was generally larger for naive than for memory subsets. Because the study included only a small number of donors, the genetic and exposure-history diversity represented was limited. About 4.5% of naive CD4, around 3.5% of naive CD8, around 2.3% of memory CD4, and about 0.4% of memory CD8 clonotypes were shared across several donors.

For this chain, trimming is 5 bases at the V end and 7 bases at the J end, and the number of junction bases without a gene match is 8. The germline V gene provides CDR1 SGHAT and CDR2 FQNNGV. The CDR3 numbers 15 residues from cysteine through phenylalanine. The retained sequence is limited to the CDR3, 45 bases, with the frame set at the first base. This receptor was obtained from a man aged 18 to 29 in good health. Rearrangement joined TRBV11-2 to TRBJ2-1; a stretch of 10 junction bases matches TRBD2. Sample: naive CD4+ T cells sorted from blood. Per the publication, the cell subset or site label means: CD45RA+ positively selected. The nucleotide sequence is given as TGTGCCAGCAGCCCGATAGCGGGAGGTTGGAATGAGCAGTTCTTC. This translates into CASSPIAGGWNEQFF. Here the CDR3 is joined to the reference TRBV11-2 and TRBJ2-1 genes, and the full variable domain is: EAGVAQSPRYKIIEKRQSVAFWCNPISGHATLYWYQQILGQGPKLLIQFQNNGVVDDSQLPKDRFSAERLKGVDSTLKIQPAKLEDSAVYLCASSPIAGGWNEQFFGPGTRLTVL.